This section outlines one TCR beta chain sequence together with its context. This entry is derived from a study of blood T cells in healthy people across ages. The CDR3 consists of 16 residues. Per germline, CDR1 SGHRS and CDR2 YFSETQ. J gave up 4 bases and V 4 bases, and 7 bases lay outside the gene matches. Combining a sample-barcoded 5' primer with a J-beta primer mix, a second PCR ran for roughly 7 to 11 cycles. TCRdb redid the calling of the 5' RACE reads with MiXCR, one entry per CDR3 protein. The data contain 1.5 million to 2 million distinct CDR3 sequences, 28% of them seen just once; the ten biggest clones take up 7.7%.

This sequence was found in a woman aged 30 to 39 in good health. The chain is built from TRBV5-1 and TRBJ2-1; TRBD2 matches at 11 bases. Sequencing was done on a sample of blood. The CDR3 nucleotides are TGCGCCAGCAGCCAAATCGGGACTAGCGGATACAATGAGCAGTTCTTC. Its translation is CASSQIGTSGYNEQFF.